These T cell receptor beta chains were read from a single sample in a study of cytomegalovirus exposure and HLA in healthy donors. Sequenced by immunoSEQ multiplex PCR; TCRdb stores in-frame clones only, minus some. The sample has about 160,000 clones, roughly 75% seen once. The sample taken for sequencing was PBMCs. Receptor source: a man between 18 and 29 years old in good health and CMV-seronegative. CDR3s include the opening cysteine and the closing phenylalanine or tryptophan. Each record gives: D gene, V gene, J gene, clone size, CDR3 DNA, CDR3 protein. A D gene is named only where the DNA matches it firmly. Rows give clone size only sometimes, using once, few, many, or a class for an expanded clone.

NA	TRBV6-1	TRBJ1-2	NA	TGTGCCAGCAGTGAAGAGGCAGGGACGGGGGATGGCTACACCTTC	CASSEEAGTGDGYTF
NA	TRBV10-3	TRBJ2-3	NA	TGTGCCATCAGTGTTCGGGACTTGGATACGCAGTATTTT	CAISVRDLDTQYF
TRBD1	TRBV6-5	TRBJ1-2	NA	TGTGCCAGCTTGGGATTCGACAGGGTTCTCTATGGCTACACCTTC	CASLGFDRVLYGYTF
NA	TRBV28	TRBJ2-3	NA	TGTGCCAGCAGCCCTAGCACAGATACGCAGTATTTT	CASSPSTDTQYF
TRBD2	TRBV30	TRBJ2-7	NA	TGTGCCTGGAGTGGCCTTACTCGGGGAGCGGGAGCTCGAAGAGGGGAGCAGTACTTC	CAWSGLTRGAGARRGEQYF
TRBD1	TRBV7-6	TRBJ2-5	NA	TGTGCCAGCAGCTTAGCCCAGCTCGACAGGGCGGAGACCCAGTACTTC	CASSLAQLDRAETQYF
TRBD1	TRBV5-1	TRBJ1-1	NA	TGCGCCAGCAGCTGGAACGCAGGGGGCGCGGGCACTGAAGCTTTCTTT	CASSWNAGGAGTEAFF
NA	TRBV4-3	TRBJ2-3	NA	TGCGCCAGCAGCCAAGATTCCACTATAGGTACGCAGTATTTT	CASSQDSTIGTQYF
NA	TRBV4-3	TRBJ1-2	NA	TGCGCCAGCAGCCAAGATGGCGCGGGGGGGACCAATGGCTACACCTTC	CASSQDGAGGTNGYTF
NA	TRBV5-8	TRBJ2-7	NA	TGTGCCAGCAGCCCCTATCTCGACGAGCAGTACTTC	CASSPYLDEQYF
TRBD2	TRBV15	TRBJ2-7	once	TGTGCCACCAGCAGAGAACGGGGACGGGAGGTGTGGGGAAGGCCCTACGAGCAGTACTTC	CATSRERGREVWGRPYEQYF
NA	TRBV21-1	TRBJ1-5	once	TGTGCCAGCAGCAATAGTGGTACGGGGTGGCTTAGCAATCAGCCCCAGCATTTT	CASSNSGTGWLSNQPQHF
NA	TRBV2	TRBJ2-7	NA	TGTGCCAGCTCACTAGGGGGAATATACGAGCAGTACTTC	CASSLGGIYEQYF
NA	TRBV7-9	TRBJ2-5	few	TGTTCCAGCAGCTTCGAGCTTTTAGCGGAGACCCAGTACTTC	CSSSFELLAETQYF
NA	TRBV14	TRBJ2-2	NA	TGTGCCAGCAGCCAAGGGACTACTAGCACCGGGGAGCTGTTTTTT	CASSQGTTSTGELFF
NA	TRBV4-3	TRBJ2-7	NA	TGCGCCAGCAGCCAAGACAGGGTACGATACGAGCAGTACTTC	CASSQDRVRYEQYF
NA	TRBV9	TRBJ2-3	NA	TGTGCCAGCAGCTCGATTACTGGGACTAGCACAGATACGCAGTATTTT	CASSSITGTSTDTQYF
NA	TRBV27	TRBJ2-6	NA	TGTGCCCCAGGGGGGGCCAACGTCCTGACTTTC	CAPGGANVLTF
NA	TRBV6-6	TRBJ1-3	NA	TGTGCCAGCAGTTATTCCCGAGAGGGAAACACCATATATTTT	CASSYSREGNTIYF